Each of the 2 T cell receptor beta chains below was sequenced from the same sample in a study of blood T cell repertoires in COVID-19. Profiling relied on immunoSEQ multiplex PCR, and the TCRdb table lists in-frame clones only, not all of them. Here the sample spans approximately 210,000 clones, 82% being singletons. The sequenced material came from PBMCs or T cells enriched from blood (not recorded which). Receptors were obtained from a middle-aged man who had recovered from COVID-19.

The genes are TRBV4-3 and TRBJ2-7; the D gene is possibly TRBD1 (5 bases). The CDR3 length is 15 residues. V was cut by 3 bases and J by 2 bases, with 14 bases left in between. CDR1 and CDR2 from the germline V gene are LGHNA and YSLEER. The CDR3 coding sequence is TGCGCCAGCAGCCAGGGCTCAGTAGGGGCCTACGAGCAGTACTTC. It encodes CASSQGSVGAYEQYF.

This rearrangement joins TRBV7-9 to TRBJ1-2; unclear D gene. Germline V CDR1 and CDR2: SEHNR, FQNEAQ (reference sequence). V lost 5 bases and J 5 bases, leaving 18 bases between the germline ends. This CDR3 is 15 amino acids long. DNA for the CDR3: TGTGCCAGCAGCCGGGGTAGGCGACCGGAGTATGGCTACACCTTC. Protein: CASSRGRRPEYGYTF. Together with reference TRBV7-9 and TRBJ1-2, the CDR3 gives the full variable domain: DTGVSQNPRHKITKRGQNVTFRCDPISEHNRLYWYRQTLGQGPEFLTYFQNEAQLEKSRLLSDRFSAERPKGSFSTLEIQRTEQGDSAMYLCASSRGRRPEYGYTFGSGTRLTVV.